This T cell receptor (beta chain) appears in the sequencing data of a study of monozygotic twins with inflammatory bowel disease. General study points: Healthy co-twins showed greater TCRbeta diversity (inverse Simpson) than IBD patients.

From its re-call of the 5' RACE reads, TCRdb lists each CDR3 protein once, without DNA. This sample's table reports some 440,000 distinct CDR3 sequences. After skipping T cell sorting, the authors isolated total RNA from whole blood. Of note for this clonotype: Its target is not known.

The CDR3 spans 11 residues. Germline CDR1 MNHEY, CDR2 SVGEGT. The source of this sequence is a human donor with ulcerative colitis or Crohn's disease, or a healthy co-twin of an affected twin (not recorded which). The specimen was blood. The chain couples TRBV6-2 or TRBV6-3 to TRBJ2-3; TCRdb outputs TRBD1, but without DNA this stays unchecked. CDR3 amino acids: CASASPGTQYF.